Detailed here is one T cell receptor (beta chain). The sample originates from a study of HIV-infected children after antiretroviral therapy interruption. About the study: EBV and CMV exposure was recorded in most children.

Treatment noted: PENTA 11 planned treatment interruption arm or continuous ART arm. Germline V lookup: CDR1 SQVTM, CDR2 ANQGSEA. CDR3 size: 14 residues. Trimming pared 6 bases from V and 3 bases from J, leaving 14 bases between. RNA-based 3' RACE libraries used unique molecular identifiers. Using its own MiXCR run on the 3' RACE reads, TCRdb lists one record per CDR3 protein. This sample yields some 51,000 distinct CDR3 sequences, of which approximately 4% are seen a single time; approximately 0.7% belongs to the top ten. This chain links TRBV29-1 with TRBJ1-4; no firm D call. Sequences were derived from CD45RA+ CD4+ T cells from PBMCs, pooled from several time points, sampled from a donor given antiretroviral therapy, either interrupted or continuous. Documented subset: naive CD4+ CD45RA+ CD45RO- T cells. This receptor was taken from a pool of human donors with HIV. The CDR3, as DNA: TGCAGCGTGCAAGACACGGCCGCTAATGAAAAACTGTTTTTT. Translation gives CSVQDTAANEKLFF. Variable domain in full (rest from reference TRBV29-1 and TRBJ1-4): SAVISQKPSRDICQRGTSLTIQCQVDSQVTMMFWYRQQPGQSLTLIATANQGSEATYESGFVIDKFPISRPNLTFSTLTVSNMSPEDSSIYLCSVQDTAANEKLFFGSGTQLSVL.